A selection of T cell receptor beta chains follows, all from one sample in a study of OX40 agonist ivuxolimab in advanced cancers. Assay used: immunoSEQ multiplex PCR; TCRdb lists only in-frame clones, some missing. The data contain approximately 50,000 clones, roughly 89% of them seen just once; the ten biggest clones take up more than 0.55%. The source material was CD4+ or CD8+ T cells sorted from blood, sampled in a trial of the OX40 agonist ivuxolimab. The receptor source for this set is an adult with an advanced solid tumor such as melanoma, head and neck, liver or kidney cancer. CDR3s include the opening cysteine and the closing phenylalanine or tryptophan. Each record gives: V gene, clone size, D gene, J gene, CDR3 protein, CDR3 DNA. D genes are given only for firm matches. Only part of the rows carry a size: once, few, many, or a class if the clone is expanded.

>TRBV7-8|NA|NA|TRBJ1-5
CASSFYPRAVRYQPQHF
TGTGCCAGCAGCTTCTACCCGAGGGCTGTCCGCTACCAGCCCCAGCATTTT
>TRBV6-1|NA|TRBD1|TRBJ1-6
CASSEIGLGQYNSPLHF
TGTGCCAGCAGTGAAATTGGATTGGGACAGTATAATTCACCCCTCCACTTT
>TRBV6-1|NA|TRBD2|TRBJ2-3
CASSDLRLAGDPVSQYF
TGTGCCAGCAGTGATCTCCGACTAGCGGGAGACCCAGTGTCGCAGTATTTT
>TRBV28|few|NA|TRBJ1-2
CASSLLGKGGYTF
TGTGCCAGCAGTTTATTGGGAAAGGGTGGCTACACCTTC
>TRBV19|NA|TRBD1|TRBJ2-4
CASSRVGQGKNIQYF
TGTGCCAGTAGTAGAGTCGGACAGGGGAAAAACATTCAGTACTTC
>TRBV6-5|NA|NA|TRBJ2-1
CASSRDSSSYNEQFF
TGTGCCAGCAGTCGAGACTCCAGCTCCTACAATGAGCAGTTCTTC
>TRBV9|NA|NA|TRBJ2-5
CASSVGGGKETQYF
TGTGCCAGCAGCGTAGGCGGCGGCAAAGAGACCCAGTACTTC
>TRBV5-1|once|TRBD1|TRBJ1-2
CASRPQGDYGYTF
TGCGCCAGCAGACCACAGGGGGACTATGGCTACACCTTC
>TRBV11-2|NA|NA|TRBJ2-1
CASSLEYGSYNEQFF
TGTGCCAGCAGCTTAGAGTATGGATCCTACAATGAGCAGTTCTTC
>TRBV6-1|NA|NA|TRBJ1-2
CASSPYQGYTF
TGTGCCAGCAGTCCCTACCAAGGCTACACCTTC
>TRBV10-3|NA|NA|TRBJ1-1
CAISGSIGVPNTEAFF
TGTGCCATCAGTGGGTCTATTGGGGTTCCGAACACTGAAGCTTTCTTT
>TRBV30|once|NA|TRBJ1-2
CAWSHNRGLHGYTF
TGTGCCTGGAGTCATAACCGAGGACTTCATGGCTACACCTTC
>TRBV6-5|NA|TRBD1|TRBJ1-1
CASSRSGTGTEAFF
TGTGCCAGCAGTCGGTCCGGGACAGGGACTGAAGCTTTCTTT
>TRBV27|NA|TRBD1|TRBJ2-1
CASSPPGGGNEQFF
TGTGCCAGCAGCCCTCCAGGGGGCGGCAATGAGCAGTTCTTC
>TRBV5-6|NA|TRBD2|TRBJ2-3
CASSSRMTSGGRGAQYF
TGTGCCAGCAGTTCCCGAATGACTAGCGGGGGTCGGGGTGCGCAGTATTTT
>TRBV5-6|NA|NA|TRBJ1-5
CASSLGQVDQPQHF
TGTGCCAGCAGCTTGGGCCAGGTAGATCAGCCCCAGCATTTT
>TRBV10-2|NA|NA|TRBJ1-4
CASSDGVNEKLFF
TGCGCCAGCAGTGACGGAGTAAATGAAAAACTGTTTTTT
>TRBV7-8|NA|TRBD1|TRBJ2-7
CASSLGQGTGEQYF
TGTGCCAGCAGCTTAGGACAGGGGACTGGCGAGCAGTACTTC
>TRBV15|NA|NA|TRBJ1-2
CATSRDREGRLGYTF
TGTGCCACCAGCAGAGATCGAGAGGGACGGTTAGGCTACACCTTC
>TRBV30|NA|TRBD2|TRBJ2-2
CAWSATSGIGELFF
TGTGCCTGGAGTGCGACTAGCGGGATCGGGGAGCTGTTTTTT
>TRBV5-4|NA|NA|TRBJ2-3
CASNLQESTDTQYF
TGTGCCAGCAACCTTCAGGAGAGCACAGATACGCAGTATTTT
>TRBV10-3|NA|TRBD2|TRBJ2-1
CAISESPGGEQFF
TGTGCCATCAGTGAGTCTCCGGGGGGTGAGCAGTTCTTC
>TRBV2|NA|NA|TRBJ2-1
CASTGERTFNEQFF
TGTGCCAGCACCGGCGAGCGGACCTTCAATGAGCAGTTCTTC
>TRBV5-1|NA|NA|TRBJ1-6
CASSLAGSASPLHF
TGCGCCAGCAGCTTGGCAGGGTCCGCTTCACCCCTCCACTTT
>TRBV11-3|once|TRBD1|TRBJ1-2
CASSLDRGYYGYTF
TGTGCCAGCAGCTTAGACAGGGGGTACTATGGCTACACCTTC
>TRBV7-8|NA|TRBD2|TRBJ2-2
CASTPRRWASGRADTGELFF
TGTGCCAGCACCCCCCGGCGGTGGGCTAGCGGGAGGGCCGACACCGGGGAGCTGTTTTTT
>TRBV4-1|NA|NA|TRBJ1-1
CASSQDWARAPNTEAFF
TGCGCCAGCAGCCAAGATTGGGCCAGGGCACCGAACACTGAAGCTTTCTTT
>TRBV7-7|NA|TRBD2|TRBJ2-3
CASSSGLAGGADTQYF
TGTGCTAGCAGCTCGGGACTAGCGGGAGGAGCAGATACGCAGTATTTT
>TRBV11-2|NA|TRBD1|TRBJ2-7
CASNPNRDSYEQYF
TGTGCCAGCAACCCGAACCGGGACAGCTACGAGCAGTACTTC
>TRBV28|NA|NA|TRBJ2-7
CASSFWGREQYF
TGTGCCAGCAGTTTCTGGGGGCGAGAGCAGTACTTC
>TRBV5-1|once|NA|TRBJ2-1
CASSLGGINEQFF
TGCGCCAGCAGCCTAGGAGGGATCAATGAGCAGTTCTTC
>TRBV29-1|NA|TRBD2|TRBJ2-1
CSVDVAGVGNEQFF
TGCAGCGTTGACGTAGCGGGAGTCGGGAATGAGCAGTTCTTC
>TRBV27|NA|TRBD1|TRBJ1-2
CASKSWDSSGAGYTF
TGTGCCAGCAAGAGTTGGGACAGCTCGGGAGCTGGCTACACCTTC
>TRBV5-1|NA|NA|TRBJ2-7
CASSLGQTSAYEQYF
TGCGCCAGCAGCTTGGGACAGACGTCCGCCTACGAGCAGTACTTC
>TRBV30|NA|NA|TRBJ1-5
CASGGHGSNQPQHF
TGTGCCTCCGGTGGCCATGGGAGCAATCAGCCCCAGCATTTT
>TRBV10-3|once|TRBD2|TRBJ2-2
CAISISGRNTGELFF
TGTGCCATCAGTATTAGCGGGAGAAACACCGGGGAGCTGTTTTTT
>TRBV27|NA|NA|TRBJ2-1
CASSFRGNEQFF
TGTGCCAGCAGTTTCCGGGGGAATGAGCAGTTCTTC
>TRBV5-4|NA|NA|TRBJ2-5
CASSSGHLKETQYF
TGTGCCAGCAGCTCGGGACACTTAAAAGAGACCCAGTACTTC
>TRBV18|NA|NA|TRBJ2-7
CASSLSGDEQYF
TGTGCCAGCTCACTTTCGGGCGACGAGCAGTACTTC
>TRBV7-9|once|TRBD2|TRBJ2-3
CASRIILADTDTQYF
TGTGCCAGCAGAATTATTCTAGCGGACACAGATACGCAGTATTTT
>TRBV5-6|once|NA|TRBJ1-2
CASSWFLENYGYTF
TGTGCCAGCAGCTGGTTTCTCGAGAACTATGGCTACACCTTC
>TRBV6-5|few|NA|TRBJ1-4
CASSYTRQLANEKLFF
TGTGCCAGCAGTTACACCAGACAGCTGGCTAATGAAAAACTGTTTTTT
>TRBV15|NA|NA|TRBJ1-4
CATSIGENNEKLFF
TGTGCCACCAGCATAGGAGAAAATAATGAAAAACTGTTTTTT
>TRBV5-1|few|NA|TRBJ2-3
CASSSHSTDTQYF
TGCGCCAGCAGCTCCCATTCGACAGATACGCAGTATTTT
>TRBV11-3|NA|NA|TRBJ1-3
CASSVTMNTIYF
TGTGCCAGCAGCGTTACAATGAACACCATATATTTT
>TRBV6-6|NA|NA|TRBJ2-3
CASREGGSTDTQYF
TGTGCCAGCCGCGAGGGGGGAAGCACAGATACGCAGTATTTT
>TRBV5-1|NA|TRBD1|TRBJ2-1
CASSLGDRDRNEQFF
TGCGCCAGCAGCTTGGGGGACAGGGACCGTAATGAGCAGTTCTTC
>TRBV11-2|NA|NA|TRBJ1-2
CASSLEDSLYGYTF
TGTGCCAGCAGCCTTGAGGACAGTCTCTATGGCTACACCTTC
>TRBV5-1|NA|TRBD2|TRBJ2-7
CASSLTSGAYYEQYF
TGCGCCAGCAGCCTTACTAGCGGGGCTTACTACGAGCAGTACTTC
>TRBV9|NA|NA|TRBJ1-3
CASSVEGSSSSGNTIYF
TGTGCCAGCAGCGTAGAGGGCAGTTCAAGCTCTGGAAACACCATATATTTT
>TRBV30|NA|NA|TRBJ1-5
CAWSRTTGSQPQHF
TGTGCCTGGAGTCGGACCACAGGGTCTCAGCCCCAGCATTTT
>TRBV6-1|NA|NA|TRBJ2-3
CASSELRGRDTQYF
TGTGCCAGCAGTGAACTAAGGGGCAGGGATACGCAGTATTTT
>TRBV9|NA|NA|TRBJ2-7
CASSASIGGAYEQYF
TGTGCCAGCAGCGCCTCAATCGGGGGAGCATATGAGCAGTACTTC